The clone carrying this T cell receptor beta chain was detected many times. TCRdb reprocessed the 5' RACE reads via MiXCR and lists one record per CDR3 protein. The profile shows about 39,000 distinct CDR3 sequences, about 6.1% of them singletons. CDR1 and CDR2 from the germline V gene are SEHNR and FQNEAQ (reference sequence). The CDR3 length is 17 residues. Trimming took off 4 bases at V and 1 base at J, with 14 bases between the two ends. This entry is derived from a study of T-cell memory formation after mild COVID-19. Sequences were obtained from PBMCs or a T cell subset sorted from them (not recorded which). J is TRBJ1-6 and V is TRBV7-9, with a weak D call TRBD1 (6 bases). This receptor was identified in an adult who had mild COVID-19 (a few samples of this study predate the infection). Cell type and time point are not known. The DNA for the CDR3 is TGTGCCAGCAGCTCCAGACGGCAGGGGTCCTATAATTCACCCCTCCACTTT. This gives the protein CASSSRRQGSYNSPLHF.